This TCR beta chain appears in the sequencing data of a study of OX40 agonist ivuxolimab in advanced cancers. With regard to the full study: Ivuxolimab was an agonistic, fully human IgG2 monoclonal antibody directed against OX40 (CD134), a costimulatory receptor. Intravenous ivuxolimab was administered to patients every 2 weeks at six dose levels: 0.01, 0.1, 0.3, 1.5, 3 and 10 mg/kg. Of the 50 to 55 patients in dose escalation, about 20 had hepatocellular carcinoma, around 15 had melanoma, 9 had renal cell carcinoma and 9 had head and neck cancer. In the dose-escalation cohort, around four fifths of patients were male, and the mean age was about 55 years, with a range of about 23 to 85. Patients were allowed to have had prior anti-PD-1, anti-PD-L1 or anti-CTLA-4 therapy, and around 37% of the dose-escalation patients had previously received checkpoint inhibitors. Three dose-escalation patients achieved partial responses, one with hepatocellular carcinoma and two with cutaneous melanoma. The purpose of peripheral TCRbeta sequencing was to test whether ivuxolimab changed TCR sequence diversity and led to clonal T-cell expansion. The monotherapy dose-escalation portion (N of about 50 patients) of the phase I ivuxolimab trial is reported in the paper. Here is what the overall study found, with its caveats: Clonal expansion of both CD4+ and CD8+ blood T cells was observed from baseline to week 6 at doses 0.1 to 3.0 mg/kg. In the 0.1-3.0 mg/kg groups, partial responders were among the patients with the lowest normalized peripheral clonal expansion, particularly in CD8+ T cells. After ivuxolimab, CD8+ T cells had more expanded clones than CD4+ T cells on average. Antigen specificity was not determined for the clonally expanded peripheral T cells. Low levels of normalized T-cell clonal expansion were also seen in some patients who did not respond.

Comments on this clone: It lacks a known antigen. Nothing much larger sits one base from this clone, and base qualities are not available.

Genomic DNA was extracted from sorted cells for sequencing of the TCRbeta CDR3 region. The immunoSEQ Assay was used to sequence the TCRbeta CDR3 regions. TCRdb holds this immuneACCESS table with in-frame rearrangements only. Some clones are missing; in checked studies, unresolved V genes explain under half, and the rest has no known cause. The table for this sample lists around 62,000 clones; about 90% of them were counted only once. 0.31% of the sample comes from the top ten. Patients with autoimmune disease history or receiving systemic immunosuppression were excluded from the trial. In every dose cohort, peripheral blood was drawn for TCR sequencing at baseline, cycle 4 day 1, and cycle 7 day 1. Samples came from an open-label, multicenter, first-in-human phase I dose-escalation trial of ivuxolimab. Adults with locally advanced or metastatic head and neck squamous cell, hepatocellular, melanoma or renal cell carcinoma were enrolled in the trial. Before TCR sequencing, CD4+ and CD8+ T cells were separately sorted from peripheral blood.

Sequencing used CD4+ or CD8+ T cells sorted from blood, obtained in a trial of the OX40 agonist ivuxolimab. This clonotype was obtained from an adult with an advanced solid tumor such as melanoma, head and neck, liver or kidney cancer.

In nucleotide form, the sequence is TGTGCCAGCAGCCAAGGGGACCCACCTATCTACGAGCAGTACTTC. Protein translation: CASSQGDPPIYEQYF. Recombination connected TRBV14 to TRBJ2-7; the D gene is tentatively TRBD1 or TRBD2, each matching 5 bases. Between the V and J ends, shortened by 1 base and 3 bases respectively, the junction contains 13 bases. From its cysteine to its phenylalanine, the CDR3 spans 15 amino acids. Of the read, only the CDR3 DNA is kept; its 45 bases are in frame from base 1. The germline V gene gives CDR1 as SGHDN and CDR2 as FVKESK.